The 28 T cell receptor beta chains in this list originate from one sample, sequenced in a study of technical replicates of blood from a few donors. TCRdb keeps only in-frame clones here, not all; method: immunoSEQ multiplex PCR. The sample holds just over 60,000 clones; around 87% are singletons and the top ten take roughly 5.2%. The sample was PBMCs. These receptors were obtained from a human donor in good health. Some clones in this sample may be carry-over from other donors' samples.

CDR3 protein: CASSLGGGTGELFF. CDR3 coding DNA: TGTGCCAGCAGCTTAGGAGGGGGCACCGGGGAGCTGTTTTTT. The rearrangement joins TRBV11-3 to TRBJ2-2, with D maybe TRBD1 (6 bases). The germline V and J ends were trimmed by 1 base and 4 bases, with 7 bases remaining between them. Germline CDR1 and CDR2: SGHNT and YENEEA. This CDR3 has 14 amino acids.

The chain uses TRBV7-2 and TRBJ2-7, with D maybe TRBD2 (6 bases). Germline V gene lookup returns CDR1 SGHTA and CDR2 FQGNSA. The length of the CDR3 is 15 residues. V dropped 4 bases and J dropped 2 bases, with 15 bases sitting between them. The CDR3 is CASSSRTTLTYEQYF. Written as DNA, the CDR3 is TGTGCCAGCAGCTCCCGGACTACTCTCACCTACGAGCAGTACTTC.

This clone came up a few times. CDR3 amino acids: CASSPRLLTYEQYF. The CDR3 coding sequence is TGTGCCAGCAGCCCGCGACTCCTTACCTACGAGCAGTACTTC. The rearrangement uses TRBV7-9 and TRBJ2-7, with D unclear. Per the germline V gene, CDR1 is SEHNR and CDR2 is FQNEAQ (reference sequence). The CDR3 has 14 amino acids. Trimming removed 5 bases at V and 2 bases at J, with 13 bases between.

This clone was seen just once. The chain carries TRBV6-5 and TRBJ1-1, with 10 bases that match TRBD1. V lost 0 bases, J lost 1 base, and 2 bases stayed unmatched. The CDR3 is made up of 16 amino acids. CDR1 and CDR2 (germline): MNHEY, SVGAGI. CDR3 DNA sequence: TGTGCCAGCAGTTACTCGAGGGACAGGGGGAACACTGAAGCTTTCTTT. Its protein is CASSYSRDRGNTEAFF.

This chain uses TRBV27 with TRBJ2-2; a possible D gene is TRBD2 (6 bases). The CDR3 is made up of 18 amino acids. Germline V lookup: CDR1 MNHEY, CDR2 SMNVEV (reference sequence). The V gene lost 4 bases and the J gene lost 0 bases, with 18 bases spanning the gap. This CDR3 is CASSSISRGRPNTGELFF. The CDR3 DNA reads TGTGCCAGCAGTTCCATCAGTCGGGGGAGACCGAACACCGGGGAGCTGTTTTTT.

The rearrangement uses TRBV4-3 and TRBJ2-1; D is perhaps TRBD1 (6 bases). The CDR3 totals 14 residues. Trimming removed 0 bases from V and 7 bases from J, with 10 bases in between. Germline values: CDR1 LGHNA, CDR2 YSLEER. The CDR3 protein is CASSQEQGFNEQFF. In DNA, the CDR3 is TGCGCCAGCAGCCAAGAACAGGGTTTTAATGAGCAGTTCTTC.

V gene TRBV5-1 combines with J gene TRBJ1-2, with D uncertain. Trimming pared 8 bases from V and 2 bases from J, leaving 16 bases between. Germline CDR1 reads SGHRS; CDR2 reads YFSETQ. The CDR3 covers 14 residues. The CDR3 loop is CASRRNTENYGYTF. The CDR3 DNA follows: TGCGCCAGTCGTCGGAATACAGAAAACTATGGCTACACCTTC.

J is TRBJ2-3 and V is TRBV7-9, with a tentative D call TRBD2 (6 bases). The V end was cut by 6 bases, the J end by 0 bases, with 16 bases between. This CDR3 is built from 16 residues. CDR1 and CDR2 from the germline V gene are SEHNR and FQNEAQ (reference sequence). The CDR3 protein is CASSEAISGSTDTQYF. DNA for the CDR3: TGTGCCAGCAGTGAAGCCATTAGCGGAAGCACAGATACGCAGTATTTT.

This chain joins TRBV29-1 and TRBJ1-2, with a possible D match to TRBD1 (6 bases). The germline V gene has CDR1 SQVTM and CDR2 ANQGSEA. V shed 4 bases and J shed 3 bases, with 12 bases lying between them. This CDR3 contains 13 residues. The CDR3 spells CSVVRGGDYGYTF. The DNA for the CDR3 is TGCAGCGTTGTGCGAGGGGGAGACTATGGCTACACCTTC.

The chain carries TRBV15 and TRBJ2-1; 11 nucleotides match TRBD1. CDR1 is LNHNV and CDR2 is YYDKDF in the germline V gene (reference sequence). J was trimmed by 7 bases and V by 4 bases; bases with no gene match: 3. This CDR3 comprises 14 residues. CDR3 nucleotides: TGTGCCACCAGCACCGGGACAGGGGGTAATGAGCAGTTCTTC. As protein: CATSTGTGGNEQFF.

The J gene is TRBJ2-7, the V gene TRBV9, with TRBD2 identical over 9 bases. The germline V gene has CDR1 SGDLS and CDR2 YYNGEE. This CDR3 region has 13 residues. V was pared by 4 bases and J by 10 bases, with 9 bases of the junction left unmatched. Here the CDR3 reads CASSSGTSLEQYF. The CDR3 DNA sequence: TGTGCCAGCAGCAGCGGGACTAGCTTAGAACAGTACTTC.

V usage is TRBV7-2 and J usage is TRBJ2-2, with D possibly TRBD1 on 5 matching bases. Trimming stripped 5 bases from V and 4 bases from J, with 11 bases between. CDR1 is SGHTA, CDR2 FQGNSA, per germline. This CDR3 has 14 amino acids. CDR3 in amino acids: CASSRQRSTGELFF. Here the CDR3 DNA reads TGTGCCAGCAGCAGACAGAGGAGCACCGGGGAGCTGTTTTTT.

The chain is built from TRBV20-1 and TRBJ1-1; the D is unclear. Trimming took off 3 bases at V and 5 bases at J, with 7 bases between the two ends. The germline CDR1 and CDR2 sequences are DFQATT and SNEGSKA (reference sequence). There are 11 residues in the CDR3. This CDR3 reads CSASPGTEAFF. The CDR3 nucleotides read TGCAGTGCTAGTCCGGGAACTGAAGCTTTCTTT.

This clone has just one count. The V call is TRBV27, the J call TRBJ2-3, with TRBD2 identical over 11 bases. CDR3 size: 16 residues. The ends lost 5 bases at V and 5 bases at J; junction bases unmatched: 9. Germline loops: CDR1 MNHEY, CDR2 SMNVEV (reference sequence). CDR3 in DNA: TGTGCCAGCAGTCCATTCTCCGGGACTAGCGGAGATACGCAGTATTTT. Its translation is CASSPFSGTSGDTQYF.

This clone has a single count. The rearrangement joins TRBV5-4 to TRBJ1-2, with TRBD1 matching 9 bases. J gave up 2 bases and V 4 bases, and 12 bases lay outside the gene matches. Germline V CDR1 and CDR2: SGHNT, YYREEE (reference sequence). CDR3 length: 17 residues. The CDR3 region is CASSPGTGMGGNYGYTF. DNA of the CDR3: TGTGCCAGCAGCCCTGGGACAGGGATGGGGGGCAACTATGGCTACACCTTC. Using reference TRBV5-4 and TRBJ1-2 for the parts outside the CDR3, the full variable domain is ETGVTQSPTHLIKTRGQQVTLRCSSQSGHNTVSWYQQALGQGPQFIFQYYREEENGRGNFPPRFSGLQFPNYSSELNVNALELDDSALYLCASSPGTGMGGNYGYTFGSGTRLTVV.

The CDR3 coding sequence is TGTGCCAGCAGTCCTTGGCGGGGGGTGCAGTTGGGCGGGGAGCTGTTTTTT. Amino acid sequence: CASSPWRGVQLGGELFF. The chain joins TRBV6-4 to TRBJ2-2; 8 nucleotides agree with TRBD2. Per germline, CDR1 MRHNA and CDR2 SNTAGT. The CDR3 length is 17 residues. The ends lost 5 bases at V and 7 bases at J; junction bases unmatched: 15.

The V and J genes are TRBV25-1 and TRBJ2-1, with 11 nucleotides matching TRBD2. Germline V gives CDR1 MGHDK, CDR2 SYGVNS. This CDR3 is built from 15 residues. V gave up 4 bases and J gave up 9 bases; unmatched junction bases: 8. As DNA, the CDR3 is TGTGCCAGCAGTGTTTCCGGGACTAGCGGCGGTGAGCAGTTCTTC. This sequence encodes CASSVSGTSGGEQFF.

The gene calls are TRBV6-5 and TRBJ2-3, with 7 bases matching TRBD2. This CDR3 has 15 amino acids. With V trimmed by 2 bases and J by 4 bases, 6 bases remained unmatched. The germline gives CDR1 MNHEY, CDR2 SVGAGI. The CDR3, as DNA: TGTGCCAGCAGTTACCGGGGCGGGAGCTCAGATACGCAGTATTTT. It specifies CASSYRGGSSDTQYF.

The V call is TRBV27, the J call TRBJ2-2; the D gene is possibly TRBD2 (6 bases). Trimming pared 1 base from V and 2 bases from J, leaving 17 bases between. The CDR3 is made up of 18 amino acids. The germline gives CDR1 MNHEY, CDR2 SMNVEV (reference sequence). The DNA for the CDR3 is TGTGCCAGCAGTTTATGGGCGGGGAATTCGATTAACACCGGGGAGCTGTTTTTT. Translated, it gives CASSLWAGNSINTGELFF.

V and J are TRBV11-2 and TRBJ2-1; the D gene is possibly TRBD1 (6 bases). V shed 6 bases and J shed 2 bases, with 14 bases lying between them. Germline V lookup: CDR1 SGHAT, CDR2 FQNNGV. This CDR3 has 15 residues. The CDR3 loop is CASSPVRGAYNEQFF. The CDR3 DNA sequence: TGTGCCAGCAGTCCTGTCAGGGGCGCCTACAATGAGCAGTTCTTC. The variable domain in full, with the rest retrieved from reference TRBV11-2 and TRBJ2-1, is EAGVAQSPRYKIIEKRQSVAFWCNPISGHATLYWYQQILGQGPKLLIQFQNNGVVDDSQLPKDRFSAERLKGVDSTLKIQPAKLEDSAVYLCASSPVRGAYNEQFFGPGTRLTVL.

V usage is TRBV10-3 and J usage is TRBJ1-5; D may be TRBD1 (5 bases). Trimming removed 3 bases at V and 5 bases at J, with 8 bases between. CDR1 and CDR2 (germline): ENHRY, SYGVKD. The CDR3 covers 13 residues. The CDR3 nucleotides read TGTGCCATCAGTGACAGGGTCGATCAGCCCCAGCATTTT. It specifies CAISDRVDQPQHF.

This clone has just a few counts. The chain links TRBV27 to TRBJ1-4; D possibly corresponds to TRBD1 (5 bases). V was pared by 4 bases and J by 8 bases, with 11 bases between. Germline-derived CDR1 and CDR2 are MNHEY and SMNVEV (reference sequence). The CDR3 contains 13 residues. In DNA, the CDR3 is TGTGCCAGCAGTTCCGAGACAGCCGAAAAACTGTTTTTT. Its translation: CASSSETAEKLFF.

In DNA, the CDR3 is TGTGCCAGCAGTACAGATCCCCCAGCCGGGACAGGGGGAAAGGAAAAACTGTTTTTT. Encoded protein: CASSTDPPAGTGGKEKLFF. V usage is TRBV7-3 and J usage is TRBJ1-4, with 11 bases identical to TRBD1. J was trimmed by 8 bases and V by 6 bases; bases with no gene match: 20. CDR1 and CDR2 from the germline V gene are SGHTA and FQGTGA. The CDR3 extends over 19 amino acids.

V and J are TRBV30 and TRBJ1-3; TRBD1 agrees at 10 bases. CDR1 is GTSNPN and CDR2 is SVGIG in the germline V gene (reference sequence). V lost 8 bases to trimming and J lost 4 bases; unmatched junction nucleotides: 2. The CDR3 runs 12 residues. The CDR3, as DNA: TGTGCCGGGACAGGGGACGGAAACACCATATATTTT. This codes for CAGTGDGNTIYF. The entire variable domain, with the rest obtained from reference TRBV30 and TRBJ1-3, is as follows: SQTIHQWPATLVQPVGSPLSLECTVEGTSNPNLYWYRQAAGRGLQLLFYSVGIGQISSEVPQNLSASRPQDRQFILSSKKLLLSDSGFYLCAGTGDGNTIYFGEGSWLTVV.

The chain is built from TRBV6-6 and TRBJ2-7, with TRBD1 matching over 11 bases. The CDR3 has 15 residues. V was pared by 6 bases and J by 1 base, with 5 bases of the junction left unmatched. Germline V gene data show CDR1 as MNHNY and CDR2 as SVGAGI (reference sequence). The CDR3 DNA follows: TGTGCCAGCAGGCCAGGGACAGGGGGATCCTACGAGCAGTACTTC. Translation: CASRPGTGGSYEQYF.

This rearrangement joins TRBV2 to TRBJ1-1, with 7 bases matching TRBD1. Germline V gives CDR1 SNHLY, CDR2 FYNNEI. The CDR3 extends over 12 amino acids. J lost 8 bases, V lost 3 bases, and 3 bases had no gene match. CDR3 protein: CASSDQGVEAFF. CDR3 bases: TGTGCCAGCAGTGACCAGGGGGTAGAAGCTTTCTTT. The full variable domain, its missing parts supplied by reference TRBV2 and TRBJ1-1, is EPEVTQTPSHQVTQMGQEVILRCVPISNHLYFYWYRQILGQKVEFLVSFYNNEISEKSEIFDDQFSVERPDGSNFTLKIRSTKLEDSAMYFCASSDQGVEAFFGQGTRLTVV.

The rearrangement uses TRBV30 and TRBJ1-5; D perhaps matches TRBD1 (6 bases). The CDR3 extends over 14 amino acids. Germline V gene data show CDR1 as GTSNPN and CDR2 as SVGIG (reference sequence). V was cut by 0 bases and J by 5 bases, with 11 bases left in between. The CDR3 is CAWSVRAGDQPQHF. The CDR3 DNA reads as TGTGCCTGGAGTGTCAGGGCAGGGGATCAGCCCCAGCATTTT.

The V and J genes are TRBV7-2 and TRBJ1-6, with 9 bases aligning to TRBD1. The trim removed 4 bases at V and 8 bases at J, leaving 3 bases unmatched. Germline V lookup: CDR1 SGHTA, CDR2 FQGNSA. The CDR3 covers 14 residues. The CDR3 loop is CASSSRTGDSPLHF. In nucleotides, the CDR3 is TGTGCCAGCAGCTCCAGGACAGGGGATTCACCCCTCCACTTT.